This T cell receptor (beta chain) was sequenced in a study of beta chain features in type 1 diabetes. A few counts support this clone. The antigen remains unidentified. The study, taken as a whole, reports: Patients' naive, central memory and Treg TCRB repertoires seemed closer to one another than those of healthy donors.

The length of the CDR3 is 15 residues. CDR1 SGHTA and CDR2 FQGTGA come from the germline V gene. Between the trimmed V and J ends, which lost 2 bases and 4 bases, there was a span of 14 bases. The whole isolated RNA underwent reverse transcription, so sequencing captured expressed TCRB transcripts. Data came from immunoSEQ multiplex PCR; TCRdb stores just in-frame clones and leaves some out. The sample holds about 900,000 clones, roughly 15% seen once. The V and J genes are TRBV7-3 and TRBJ2-5; D assignment may be TRBD1 or TRBD2 (5 bases each). The TCR sequence derives from a woman aged 18-29 years in good health. The sample was naive CD4+ T cells from blood. This CDR3 is CASSLRPGRLETQYF. For the CDR3, the DNA is TGTGCCAGCAGCTTACGACCGGGACGACTAGAGACCCAGTACTTC.